Below, 21 T cell receptor beta chains from the same sample are listed, as sequenced in a study of T cell repertoires in ileal Crohn's disease. Time point noted: neoterminal ileum biopsy at postoperative endoscopy, about 6 months after surgery. Profiled with immunoSEQ multiplex PCR; TCRdb holds only in-frame clones, not every one. The sample has 15,000 to 20,000 clones, 55% to 85% seen once. What was sequenced was ileal tissue. All receptors derive from an adult with Crohn's disease.

J is TRBJ1-1 and V is TRBV30; D possibly corresponds to TRBD1 (6 bases). The CDR3 spans 12 residues. Germline V lookup: CDR1 GTSNPN, CDR2 SVGIG (reference sequence). Trimming cost V 2 bases and J 7 bases, with 11 bases left between them. The CDR3 region has the DNA TGTGCCTGGAGTTTGACACAGGGTGAAGCTTTCTTT. This translates into CAWSLTQGEAFF.

CDR3 DNA sequence: TGTGCCAGTAGTATCTCCGGGTTCAGTACTGAAGCTTTCTTT. This translates into CASSISGFSTEAFF. The chain recombines TRBV19 with TRBJ1-1; D not certain. The CDR3 is 14 amino acids. Germline CDR1 is LNHDA and CDR2 is SQIVND (reference sequence). V was clipped by 3 bases and J by 5 bases, with 13 bases between them.

This clone was found once. DNA of the CDR3: TGTGCCAGCAGCCCGAGCGGGAGCGGTCTCGAGCAGTACTTC. Translated, it gives CASSPSGSGLEQYF. This chain links TRBV13 with TRBJ2-7; 8 bases line up with TRBD2. Germline lookup yields CDR1 PRHDT and CDR2 FYEKMQ (reference sequence). J gave up 6 bases and V 5 bases, and 9 bases lay outside the gene matches. The CDR3 totals 14 residues.

The chain recombines TRBV5-1 with TRBJ2-5, with D possibly matching TRBD1 (6 bases). CDR1 is SGHRS, CDR2 YFSETQ, per germline. The CDR3 covers 15 residues. Trimming removed 0 bases at V and 3 bases at J, with 12 bases between. The CDR3 DNA is TGCGCCAGCAGCTTGGGGCAGGGGAAGGAAGAGACCCAGTACTTC. Amino acid sequence: CASSLGQGKEETQYF.

This chain connects TRBV6-5 to TRBJ1-2; tentatively, D is TRBD1 (5 bases). With 4 bases removed from V and 8 bases from J, the gap between germline ends came to 17 bases. Germline V lookup: CDR1 MNHEY, CDR2 SVGAGI. The CDR3 loop spans 14 amino acids. The DNA of the CDR3 is TGTGCCAGCAGTTCGGGGGGGAGCTGGGGGGGCTACACCTTC. It yields the protein CASSSGGSWGGYTF.

V gene TRBV20-1 combines with J gene TRBJ2-1, with D possibly TRBD1 on 5 matching bases. Germline lookup yields CDR1 DFQATT and CDR2 SNEGSKA (reference sequence). The CDR3 is 11 amino acids. Trimming pared 6 bases from V and 11 bases from J, leaving 14 bases between. The CDR3 DNA sequence: TGCAGTGCCAACTGGGGCCAGCAGCAGTTCTTC. Amino acid sequence: CSANWGQQQFF.

CDR3: CARSAGTSGGAADTQYF. The DNA for the CDR3 is TGTGCCAGAAGCGCCGGGACTAGCGGGGGGGCTGCAGATACGCAGTATTTT. The chain recombines TRBV2 with TRBJ2-3; the match to TRBD2 covers 16 bases. V dropped 9 bases and J dropped 4; count of bases not matched to a gene: 10. The length of the CDR3 is 17 residues. CDR1 is SNHLY, CDR2 FYNNEI, per germline.

J is TRBJ1-5 and V is TRBV6-1; 7 bases map to TRBD1. The CDR3 spans 15 residues. Germline trimming cut 10 bases from V and 0 bases from J; bases unmatched to any gene: 9. From germline, CDR1 is MNHNS and CDR2 SASEGT. CDR3 sequence (DNA): TGTGCCACCACGAGGGGACAGACTAGCAATCAGCCCCAGCATTTT. Translating gives CATTRGQTSNQPQHF.

This clone turned up a few times. The chain has TRBV6-5 and TRBJ1-3; the D is unclear. The CDR3 covers 16 residues. V gave up 2 bases and J gave up 0 bases, with 11 bases separating them. The germline V gene has CDR1 MNHEY and CDR2 SVGAGI. The CDR3 coding sequence is TGTGCCAGCAGTTACAGTGGACTCCTCTCTGGAAACACCATATATTTT. Its protein product is CASSYSGLLSGNTIYF.

This rearrangement joins TRBV9 to TRBJ2-7; the D is unclear. Germline CDR1 reads SGDLS; CDR2 reads YYNGEE. Trimming stripped 0 bases from V and 7 bases from J, with 14 bases between. The CDR3 runs 14 residues. The CDR3 loop is CASSVAPSVREQYF. In nucleotides, the CDR3 is TGTGCCAGCAGCGTAGCCCCTTCGGTGAGGGAGCAGTACTTC.

The chain links TRBV9 to TRBJ2-2; 10 bases agree with TRBD2. Trimming took 0 bases from V and 4 from J; bases not matched to a gene: 3. The CDR3 loop spans 16 amino acids. Germline V gene sequence: CDR1 SGDLS, CDR2 YYNGEE. The chain's CDR3 is CASSVVASGSTGELFF. As DNA, the CDR3 is TGTGCCAGCAGCGTAGTTGCTAGCGGGAGCACCGGGGAGCTGTTTTTT.

The chain couples TRBV4-1 to TRBJ2-3; 8 nucleotides align to TRBD1. Per germline, CDR1 MGHRA and CDR2 YSYEKL. J gave up 4 bases and V 0 bases, and 12 bases lay outside the gene matches. This CDR3 has 18 amino acids. CDR3: CASSQDFYRTGIPDTQYF. DNA for the CDR3: TGCGCCAGCAGCCAAGATTTCTACCGGACAGGGATCCCAGATACGCAGTATTTT.

V gene TRBV15 combines with J gene TRBJ2-5, with 8 bases matching TRBD1. The CDR3 has 18 amino acids. CDR1 is LNHNV, CDR2 YYDKDF, per germline (reference sequence). V gave up 0 bases and J gave up 0 bases; unmatched junction bases: 9. Here the CDR3 DNA reads TGTGCCACCAGCAGAGATTTCGGACAGGGCATAAACCAAGAGACCCAGTACTTC. Translating it yields CATSRDFGQGINQETQYF.

The rearrangement uses TRBV30 and TRBJ2-1; 10 bases match TRBD2. The germline V gene encodes CDR1 GTSNPN and CDR2 SVGIG (reference sequence). The CDR3 extends over 15 amino acids. V shed 3 bases, J shed 4 bases, and the junction held 6 bases outside the gene matches. The CDR3 here is CAWRVNSGRYNEQFF. Written as DNA, the CDR3 is TGTGCCTGGAGGGTAAATAGCGGGAGGTACAATGAGCAGTTCTTC.

The CDR3 coding sequence is TGTGCCAGCAGCCGTGGACAGGGGAATGGCTACACCTTC. This translates into CASSRGQGNGYTF. The V gene is TRBV6-5, the J gene TRBJ1-2; 9 bases are shared with TRBD1. V shed 6 bases, J shed 6 bases, and the junction held 5 bases outside the gene matches. CDR3 length: 13 residues. Germline lookup yields CDR1 MNHEY and CDR2 SVGAGI.

This rearrangement joins TRBV29-1 to TRBJ2-5; possible D gene TRBD2, 6 bases. This CDR3 region has 12 residues. V lost 6 bases to trimming and J lost 4 bases, with 12 bases between them. The V gene's germline CDR1 is SQVTM and CDR2 ANQGSEA. The CDR3 loop reads CSVGGMGETQYF. The CDR3 DNA reads TGCAGCGTGGGGGGTATGGGAGAGACCCAGTACTTC.

The V call is TRBV2, the J call TRBJ1-2, with a possible D match to TRBD1 (5 bases). The V end lost 4 bases, the J end lost 6 bases, and 9 bases lay between the germline ends. The CDR3 covers 12 residues. Germline V lookup: CDR1 SNHLY, CDR2 FYNNEI. The CDR3 sequence: CASSARQHGYTF. CDR3 nucleotide sequence: TGTGCCAGCAGTGCCCGACAGCATGGCTACACCTTC.

The V gene is TRBV5-6, the J gene TRBJ1-1; D remains ambiguous. V was clipped by 1 base and J by 7 bases, with 14 bases between them. Per the germline V gene, CDR1 is SGHDT and CDR2 is YYEEEE. The CDR3 is made up of 14 amino acids. CDR3 in amino acids: CASSLTPTRGEAFF. The CDR3 DNA is TGTGCCAGCAGCTTGACACCCACCCGGGGTGAAGCTTTCTTT.

This chain links TRBV7-2 with TRBJ1-1, with a tentative D call TRBD1 (6 bases). Per germline, CDR1 SGHTA and CDR2 FQGNSA. Deletions cut 6 bases from V and 4 bases from J, with 15 bases between. The CDR3 has 14 amino acids. The CDR3, as DNA: TGTGCCAGCAGTCCAAACAGGGCTAGCACTGAAGCTTTCTTT. Amino acids: CASSPNRASTEAFF. The full variable domain, in which reference TRBV7-2 and TRBJ1-1 provide the parts outside the CDR3, is GAGVSQSPSNKVTEKGKDVELRCDPISGHTALYWYRQSLGQGLEFLIYFQGNSAPDKSGLPSDRFSAERTGGSVSTLTIQRTQQEDSAVYLCASSPNRASTEAFFGQGTRLTVV.

This chain uses TRBV7-2 with TRBJ2-2; TRBD2 aligns across 8 bases. The CDR3 has 15 residues. V trimming: 3 bases; J trimming: 4 bases; junction bases outside the gene matches: 4. The germline CDR1 and CDR2 sequences are SGHTA and FQGNSA. The CDR3 spells CASSLSGGRTGELFF. CDR3 nucleotides: TGTGCCAGCAGCTTGAGCGGGGGTCGCACCGGGGAGCTGTTTTTT. The variable domain in full, completed from reference TRBV7-2 and TRBJ2-2, reads GAGVSQSPSNKVTEKGKDVELRCDPISGHTALYWYRQSLGQGLEFLIYFQGNSAPDKSGLPSDRFSAERTGGSVSTLTIQRTQQEDSAVYLCASSLSGGRTGELFFGEGSRLTVL.

The rearrangement links TRBV29-1 to TRBJ2-1, with D possibly TRBD2 on 7 matching bases. Trimming left V 7 bases short and J 2 bases short, with 12 bases between. The CDR3 is 13 residues long. Looked up from germline, CDR1 is SQVTM and CDR2 is ANQGSEA. The CDR3 here is CSGAGAAYNEQFF. The CDR3 DNA reads TGCAGCGGCGCGGGGGCCGCCTACAATGAGCAGTTCTTC.